Following are 15 T cell receptor beta chains from one sample sequenced in a study of read filtering for tumor transcriptome and immune sequencing (dated by TCRdb to about 2020). Reads for this sample came from an Illumina HiSeq 4000. Starting from about 400 ng RNA, TCR libraries were constructed with the Immunoverse kit using molecular barcoded adaptors that cover the alpha/delta and beta/gamma chains. The raw public reads went through TCRdb reprocessing: fastp at Q25, MiXCR clone calling, in-frame beta chains kept. For every CDR3 protein sequence, its rows merge into one entry that carries the most common genes and DNA. The sample data list approximately 62,000 distinct CDR3 sequences, and less than 20% of these were observed just once. Approximately 11% of the sample is held by the ten biggest clonotypes. Sequenced sample: a population of CD138-negative cells sorted from bone marrow. This specimen's cell subset or site label, interpreted: bone marrow mononuclear cells depleted of CD138+ plasma/myeloma cells by negative magnetic selection. The receptors were sampled from a donor aged 40 or over with multiple myeloma.

Turning to this clonotype: A clone one base away is much larger, so this may be a read error. This sequence joins TRBV20-1 and TRBJ2-3; possibly TRBD1 for D (5 bases). Germline CDR1 reads DFQATT; CDR2 reads SNEGSKA (reference sequence). CDR3 length: 15 residues. The CDR3 region has the DNA TGCAGTGCTAGAAAGGCTCCCGGTGGGGCAGATATGCAGTATTTT. Translation gives CSARKAPGGADMQYF.

This clonotype was found many times. The V call is TRBV20-1, the J call TRBJ2-7; 8 positions match TRBD1. CDR1 and CDR2 from the germline V gene are DFQATT and SNEGSKA (reference sequence). The CDR3 has 14 amino acids. J lost 2 bases, V lost 0 bases, and 3 bases had no gene match. In DNA form, the CDR3 reads TGCAGTGCTAGAGATTGGACAGGGCCCTACGAGCAGTACTTC. This gives the protein CSARDWTGPYEQYF.

In this sample, this clonotype turned up many times. V gene TRBV20-1 combines with J gene TRBJ2-7; TRBD1 aligns across 11 bases. The CDR3 length is 13 residues. Trimming removed 4 bases from V and 4 bases from J; junction bases left unmatched: 3. Germline CDR1 and CDR2: DFQATT and SNEGSKA (reference sequence). In nucleotides, the CDR3 is TGCAGTGCTACCGGGACAGGGGGATACGAGCAGTACTTC. Protein sequence: CSATGTGGYEQYF.

This clonotype has a count of ten or more. V gene TRBV5-1 combines with J gene TRBJ1-5, with 7 bases aligning to TRBD1. The V gene's germline CDR1 is SGHRS and CDR2 YFSETQ. The CDR3 has 13 residues. V lost 4 bases, J lost 7 bases, and 5 bases stayed unmatched. Written as DNA, the CDR3 is TGCGCCAGCAGCGCTGACAGGGAACAGCCCCAGCATTTT. Protein product: CASSADREQPQHF.

This clonotype was observed at least ten times. The chain uses TRBV7-2 and TRBJ1-2; the D gene is possibly TRBD1 (5 bases). Trimming left V 5 bases short and J 0 bases short, with 10 bases between. The CDR3 runs 14 residues. Germline assignment: CDR1 SGHTA and CDR2 FQGNSA. The CDR3 DNA follows: TGTGCCAGCAGCGCCGCAGGGCCTAACTATGGCTACACCTTC. Translation gives CASSAAGPNYGYTF.

Ten or more counts support this clonotype. An end of the junction does not agree with germline; a read error may underlie this. The chain employs TRBV10-2 and TRBJ2-3; D unclear. CDR3 length: 14 amino acids. Germline V gene data show CDR1 as WSHSY and CDR2 as SAAADI. The CDR3 loop is CASSESRFWDTQYF. The CDR3 DNA reads TGCGCTAGCAGTGAGTCGCGGTTCTGGGATACGCAGTATTTT.

About this clonotype: At one of its ends the junction is not consistent with the germline gene, which may arise from a read error. This sequence joins TRBV14 and TRBJ2-1; 8 nucleotides agree with TRBD2. CDR1 is SGHDN, CDR2 FVKESK, per germline. The CDR3 spans 16 residues. CDR3 sequence: CASSHVTSVYYNEQLF. For the CDR3, the DNA is TGTGCCAGCAGCCACGTGACTAGCGTGTACTACAATGAGCAGCTCTTC. The full variable domain, rest sourced from reference TRBV14 and TRBJ2-1, is EAGVTQFPSHSVIEKGQTVTLRCDPISGHDNLYWYRRVMGKEIKFLLHFVKESKQDESGMPNNRFLAERTGGTYSTLKVQPAELEDSGVYFCASSHVTSVYYNEQLFGPGTRLTVL.

The sample holds many counts of this clonotype. The rearrangement links TRBV6-6 to TRBJ1-2; tentative D call: TRBD1 (5 bases). V was trimmed by 6 bases and J by 2 bases, leaving 13 bases between them. The CDR3 has 14 amino acids. Germline V gene data show CDR1 as MNHNY and CDR2 as SVGAGI (reference sequence). The CDR3 sequence: CASRDGQGNYGYTF. In DNA, the CDR3 is TGTGCCAGCAGAGACGGGCAGGGAAACTATGGCTACACCTTC.

This clonotype was detected many times. The rearrangement uses TRBV5-6 and TRBJ2-5, with a possible D match to TRBD2 (5 bases). Trimming pared 1 base from V and 2 bases from J, leaving 15 bases between. Germline V lookup: CDR1 SGHDT, CDR2 YYEEEE. The CDR3 covers 16 residues. The CDR3 DNA follows: TGTGCCAGCAGCTTGTTAAGTGCGGGTGTTCAAGAGACCCAGTACTTC. It translates to CASSLLSAGVQETQYF.

This clonotype was detected many times. The chain joins TRBV2 to TRBJ2-5; TRBD2 matches 7 bases. The CDR3 has 15 amino acids. After removal of 2 bases from V and 0 bases from J, the junction contained 3 bases not matched to a gene. Germline V gives CDR1 SNHLY, CDR2 FYNNEI. In nucleotides, the CDR3 is TGTGCCAGCAGTGAACGGGCGGGGGACCAAGAGACCCAGTACTTC. Its translation: CASSERAGDQETQYF.

This clonotype was seen many times. V and J are TRBV20-1 and TRBJ2-5, with D maybe TRBD1 (6 bases). The CDR3 length is 12 residues. Trimming cost V 3 bases and J 2 bases, with 7 bases left between them. Germline lookup yields CDR1 DFQATT and CDR2 SNEGSKA (reference sequence). The CDR3 spells CSARRGQETQYF. The CDR3 nucleotides read TGCAGTGCTAGGAGGGGGCAAGAGACCCAGTACTTC.

This clonotype was recorded at least ten times. The chain carries TRBV5-1 and TRBJ2-1, with D possibly matching TRBD1 (6 bases). This CDR3 comprises 13 residues. Germline-derived CDR1 and CDR2 are SGHRS and YFSETQ. V was cut by 7 bases and J by 5 bases, with 13 bases left in between. CDR3 loop: CASYRERHNEQFF. The CDR3, as DNA: TGCGCCAGCTACAGGGAGAGACACAATGAGCAGTTCTTC.

This clonotype was counted many times. The chain links TRBV6-5 to TRBJ2-3; D may be TRBD2 (5 bases). The CDR3 has 13 residues. V was pared by 5 bases and J by 3 bases, with 9 bases between. Per germline, CDR1 MNHEY and CDR2 SVGAGI. The CDR3 is CASSPGKTDTQYF. The CDR3, as DNA: TGTGCCAGCAGTCCCGGGAAGACAGATACGCAGTATTTT.

This clonotype has ten or more counts. At one boundary the junction diverges from the germline segment, which might be a read error. The CDR3 DNA reads as TGTGCTAGCAGCTTGTCAGGGCCCCAGGGGACCCAGTACTTC. This codes for CASSLSGPQGTQYF. V and J are TRBV7-7 and TRBJ2-5; maybe TRBD1 (5 bases). CDR3 size: 14 residues. Germline V gives CDR1 SSHAT, CDR2 FNYEAQ (reference sequence).

This clonotype was counted ten times or more. The J gene is TRBJ1-1, the V gene TRBV29-1; 10 bases agree with TRBD1. The germline CDR1 and CDR2 sequences are SQVTM and ANQGSEA. Trimming at V came to 7 bases and at J to 4 bases, leaving 6 bases not matched to a gene. The CDR3 covers 13 residues. The CDR3 loop reads CSAPTGGATEAFF. In DNA, the CDR3 is TGCAGCGCCCCGACAGGGGGCGCCACTGAAGCTTTCTTT.